This TCR beta chain was captured by sequencing in a study of post-analysis software for immune sequencing data (dated by TCRdb to 2014 to 2015). General notes on the study: Recorded disease courses included relapsing-remitting, secondary progressive and progressive-relapsing multiple sclerosis, with some patients lacking subtype annotation. The patient repertoires were set against 11 previously published healthy control repertoires from donors whose ages ranged from roughly 6 to 27 years. A subset of samples was prepared in parallel using single-end sample barcoding, then pooled and co-amplified after Illumina adapter ligation. Overall results and qualifications from the work: Multiple sclerosis patients had significantly lower normalized Chao1 diversity than controls, a result that suggests substantial peripheral T-cell clonal expansion. When samples were clustered directly using the F measure, samples prepared in the same batch co-clustered strongly, which prompted a batch-effect correction. The multiple sclerosis patient group was slightly younger than the control group. Significantly higher frequencies in patients than in controls were found for roughly 5 TRBV segments, including TRBV5-6, TRBV5-1 and TRBV20-1.

The CDR3 has 17 amino acids, counting the end cysteine and phenylalanine. Only the CDR3 region is kept as DNA, spanning 51 bases read in frame from base 1. From a lookup of the germline V gene, CDR1 and CDR2 are SGHAT and FQNNGV. From V the trimming removes 4 bases and from J it removes 4 bases, while the gene matches leave 10 bases of the junction unaccounted for. About this clonotype: Its target antigen remains unknown. No base qualities exist here, and no much larger clone lies one base off it.

To demonstrate the VDJtools post-analysis software, the study profiled TCR beta repertoires from the peripheral blood of around 13 young patients with multiple sclerosis. The patients with multiple sclerosis were children and adolescents between about 6 and 17 years of age. The library was built by means of PCR. TCRdb shows the sequencer as Illumina HiSeq 2500. To reduce PCR and sequencing biases, unique molecular identifiers were incorporated into the TCR beta cDNA libraries. Approximately 500,000 cDNA molecules were obtained per 1 to 10 million input T cells, so each molecule approximated one T cell. The patient libraries were prepared and sequenced with the same protocol used for the earlier healthy control dataset. Samples belonging to the same batch were prepared together, multiplexed and sequenced on a shared HiSeq lane. The paper's processing steps were these. Raw barcoded reads were processed with MIGEC, and single-read molecular identifier groups were discarded before consensus assembly and CDR3 extraction. Clonotype tables were post-analysed with VDJtools, normalizing diversity by down-sampling all datasets to the smallest sample size. In repertoire overlap clustering, CDR3 amino acid sequences, but not nucleotide sequences, were matched to correct batch-related cross-sample contamination. The public reads were run again by TCRdb, first through fastp at Q25 and then through MiXCR, and only productive beta chains were kept. All rows with the same CDR3 protein become a single entry with the most common DNA and genes. The V and J calls, along with clone size, are taken from TCRdb and not from the paper's own processing. The sample records hundreds of thousands of distinct CDR3 sequences, around 40% of which are singletons. The biggest ten clones account for 9.5% to 13% of the sample.

The chain is assembled from TRBV11-2 and TRBJ2-1, with 10 middle bases fitting TRBD2. Material for sequencing was blood. This receptor was taken from a girl aged 10-17 years with multiple sclerosis. The CDR3 protein sequence reads: CASSYGLAELRYNEQFF. The DNA is TGTGCCAGCAGCTATGGACTAGCGGAACTCAGGTACAATGAGCAGTTCTTC.